The sequence of this T cell receptor (beta chain) was determined in a study of T cell changes during pregnancy in multiple sclerosis. The CDR3 length is 15 residues. V lost 3 bases and J lost 1, with 13 bases in between. From germline, CDR1 is SGHNT and CDR2 YYREEE (reference sequence). This clone was detected once. Using immunoSEQ multiplex PCR, the repertoire was profiled, and TCRdb retains in-frame clones only, with some absent. Of about 16,000 clones in the sample, 95% to 97% are singletons; the top ten hold roughly 1%. This material consisted of peripheral blood, taken in the third trimester of pregnancy. The rearrangement links TRBV5-4 to TRBJ2-5; a possible D gene is TRBD2 (6 bases). The sequence derives from a female donor with multiple sclerosis, enrolled in a pregnancy study. CDR3 nucleotide sequence: TGTGCCAGCAGCTCCCGGACTATCCCCCAAGAGACCCAGTACTTC. Its translation: CASSSRTIPQETQYF.